This TCR beta chain was found in a study of T cell repertoires in cytomegalovirus infection. Study at large: Shared public TCR beta signatures pointed to both CMV infection and a matching HLA type.

The study, taken as a whole, reports: CMV-specific TCR beta clonotypes restricted by HLA-C were the ones dominating the ex vivo response. Adding up the frequency of public TCR beta families identified people who carried CMV plus the relevant HLA.

TCRdb reprocessed the reads via MiXCR and lists one record per CDR3 protein. The table includes 200,000 to 300,000 distinct CDR3 sequences, 6% to 8% detected once. V lost 1 base and J lost 11; bases outside the gene matches: 7. CDR1 is LNHNV, CDR2 YYDKDF, per germline (reference sequence). CDR3 length equals 14 residues. This clonotype was observed at least ten times. The antigen is unknown. The chain has TRBV15 and TRBJ1-1, with TRBD1 matching 10 bases. Material for sequencing was PBMCs. The sequence came from a human donor in good health (CMV status not recorded). Some clones in this sample may be carry-over from other donors' samples. Here the CDR3 reads CATSRAGTGAPAFF. CDR3 nucleotides: TGTGCCACCAGCAGAGCCGGGACAGGGGCGCCCGCTTTCTTT.